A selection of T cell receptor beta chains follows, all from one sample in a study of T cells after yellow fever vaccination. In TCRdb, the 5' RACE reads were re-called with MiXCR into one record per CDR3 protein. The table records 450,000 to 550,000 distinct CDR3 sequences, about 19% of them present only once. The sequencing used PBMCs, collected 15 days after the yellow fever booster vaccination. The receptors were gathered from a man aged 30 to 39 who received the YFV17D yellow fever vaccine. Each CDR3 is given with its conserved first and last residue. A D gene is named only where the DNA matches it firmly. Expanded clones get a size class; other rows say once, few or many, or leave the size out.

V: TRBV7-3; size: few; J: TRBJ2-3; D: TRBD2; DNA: TGTGCCAGCAGCTTAGAGGGACTAGCGGGAGATACGCAGTATTTT; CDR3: CASSLEGLAGDTQYF
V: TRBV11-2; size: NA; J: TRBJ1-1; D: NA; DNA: TGTGCCAGCAGCTTAGACAGAGGGAGTTGGGTAGAAGCTTTCTTT; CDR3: CASSLDRGSWVEAFF
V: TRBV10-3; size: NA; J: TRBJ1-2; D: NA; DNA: TGTGCCATCAGTGATCTGACACTCCGGGCCTCTACTGGCTACACCTTC; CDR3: CAISDLTLRASTGYTF
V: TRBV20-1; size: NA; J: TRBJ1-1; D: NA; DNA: TGCAGTGCTAGAGATTGGGTGAACACTGAAGCTTTCTTT; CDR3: CSARDWVNTEAFF
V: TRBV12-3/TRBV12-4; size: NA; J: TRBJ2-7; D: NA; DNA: TGTGCCAGCAGTTGGGATTTCAAGGGCGAGCAGTACTTC; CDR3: CASSWDFKGEQYF
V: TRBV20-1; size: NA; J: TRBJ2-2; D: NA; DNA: TGCAGTGCTAGGTGGGCAGTCAGCGGGGAGCTGTTTTTT; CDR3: CSARWAVSGELFF
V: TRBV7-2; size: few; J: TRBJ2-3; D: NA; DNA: TGTGCCAGCAGCCCCCGGGACCTGAAGCAGTATTTT; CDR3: CASSPRDLKQYF
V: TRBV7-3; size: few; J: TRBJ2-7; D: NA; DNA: TGTGCCAGCAGCTTAACGGCGGGCGGGGCCGAGCAGTACTTC; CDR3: CASSLTAGGAEQYF
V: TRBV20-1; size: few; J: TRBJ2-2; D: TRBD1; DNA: TGCAGTGCTAGAGACCGCAGGGGGCTCCGCACCGGGGAGCTGTTTTTT; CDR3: CSARDRRGLRTGELFF
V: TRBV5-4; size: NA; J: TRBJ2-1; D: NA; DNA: TGTGCCAGCAGCTTGCTAGCCCTTGACTACAATGAGCAGTTCTTC; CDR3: CASSLLALDYNEQFF
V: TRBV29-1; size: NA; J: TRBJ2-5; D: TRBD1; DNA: TGCAGCGTCCGGGCCCCAGGGGGAGAGACCCAGTACTTC; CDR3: CSVRAPGGETQYF
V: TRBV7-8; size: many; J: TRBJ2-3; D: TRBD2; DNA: TGTGCCAGCAGCCCCCCAAGCGGGACTTCCACAGATACGCAGTATTTT; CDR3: CASSPPSGTSTDTQYF
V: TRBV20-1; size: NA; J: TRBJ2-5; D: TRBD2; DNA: TGCAGTGCTAGAGCCCACCTTAGCGGGAGGGGGTACCAAGAGACCCAGTACTTC; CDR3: CSARAHLSGRGYQETQYF
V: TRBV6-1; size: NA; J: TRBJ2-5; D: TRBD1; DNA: TGTGCCAGCAGTGGGTGGGACAGCAGGACCCAGTACTTC; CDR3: CASSGWDSRTQYF
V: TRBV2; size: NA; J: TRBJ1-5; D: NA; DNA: TGTGCCAGCAACTGGGACGGAAGCAATCAGCCCCAGCATTTT; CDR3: CASNWDGSNQPQHF
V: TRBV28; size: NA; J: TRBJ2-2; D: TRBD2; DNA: TGTGCCAGCCATCGACTAGCGGGGGGTATCGGGGAGCTGTTTTTT; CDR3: CASHRLAGGIGELFF
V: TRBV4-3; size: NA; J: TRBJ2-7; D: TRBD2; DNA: TGCGCCAGCAGCCAGATCCTTATACTAGCGGGAGGGCCTGGCGACTACGAGCAGTACTTC; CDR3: CASSQILILAGGPGDYEQYF
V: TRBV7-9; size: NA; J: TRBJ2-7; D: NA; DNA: TGTGCCAGCAGCTCACTGGACAAGACCTACGAGCAGTACTTC; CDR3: CASSSLDKTYEQYF
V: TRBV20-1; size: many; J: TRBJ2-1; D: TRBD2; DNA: TGCAGTGCTGTCGAACTAGCGGGGATTTACAATGAGCAGTTCTTC; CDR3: CSAVELAGIYNEQFF
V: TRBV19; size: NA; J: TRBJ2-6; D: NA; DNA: TGTGCCAGTAGTATAATGAAGGCGACTGGGGCCAACGTCCTGACTTTC; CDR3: CASSIMKATGANVLTF
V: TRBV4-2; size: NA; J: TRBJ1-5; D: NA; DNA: TGTGCCAGCAGCCAAGACTCCGTGAATAGCAATCAGCCCCAGCATTTT; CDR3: CASSQDSVNSNQPQHF
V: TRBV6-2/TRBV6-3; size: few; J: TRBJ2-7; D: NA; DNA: TGTGCCAGCAGAGGGCAGGGCTCCGAGCAGTACTTC; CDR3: CASRGQGSEQYF
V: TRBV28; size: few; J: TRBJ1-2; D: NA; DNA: TGTGCCAGCATAGCCGGGGCTGATGGCTACACCTTC; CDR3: CASIAGADGYTF